The 31 T cell receptor beta chains given below trace back to one sample, sequenced in a study of cytomegalovirus exposure and HLA in healthy donors. The PCR contained 60 Vbeta and 13 Jbeta primers. Produced via immunoSEQ multiplex PCR; TCRdb's table is partial and in-frame only. Altogether 110,000 or so clones are present, around 86% being singletons, with the ten largest covering 2.2%. Sample: PBMCs. These receptors were obtained from a woman aged 25-40 years in good health and CMV-seronegative.

This clone showed up just a few times. The rearrangement uses TRBV10-3 and TRBJ2-3, with D maybe TRBD2 (5 bases). Trimming cost V 7 bases and J 5 bases, with 10 bases left between them. This CDR3 is 12 amino acids long. Germline CDR1 and CDR2: ENHRY and SYGVKD. This CDR3 is CAIKGVGDTQYF. CDR3 nucleotide sequence: TGTGCCATCAAGGGAGTTGGAGATACGCAGTATTTT.

This clone was seen a single time. The chain carries TRBV18 and TRBJ2-7; D not certain. CDR3 size: 15 residues. Per germline, CDR1 KGHSH and CDR2 LQKENI. Trimming pared 3 bases from V and 4 bases from J, leaving 16 bases between. DNA for the CDR3: TGTGCCAGCTCACCTCAAACGACTGTAGGTTACGAGCAGTACTTC. It is translated as CASSPQTTVGYEQYF. Filled out from reference TRBV18 and TRBJ2-7, the complete variable domain reads NAGVMQNPRHLVRRRGQEARLRCSPMKGHSHVYWYRQLPEEGLKFMVYLQKENIIDESGMPKERFSAEFPKEGPSILRIQQVVRGDSAAYFCASSPQTTVGYEQYFGPGTRLTVT.

The gene calls are TRBV30 and TRBJ1-3; 7 nucleotides line up with TRBD1. The CDR3 spans 15 residues. The V and J ends lost 3 bases and 2 bases, in that order; junction bases with no gene match: 7. CDR1 is GTSNPN and CDR2 is SVGIG in the germline V gene (reference sequence). CDR3 DNA: TGTGCCTGGAGCCGAACAGGGGACGCTGGAAACACCATATATTTT. The encoded protein is CAWSRTGDAGNTIYF.

The chain uses TRBV9 and TRBJ2-7; D may be TRBD1 (5 bases). V lost 2 bases and J lost 2, with 11 bases in between. The length of the CDR3 is 14 residues. Germline CDR1 reads SGDLS; CDR2 reads YYNGEE. The CDR3 sequence: CASSVGRATYEQYF. CDR3 in DNA: TGTGCCAGCAGCGTCGGCAGGGCGACCTACGAGCAGTACTTC.

This clone has just one count. The V and J genes are TRBV25-1 and TRBJ1-2; perhaps TRBD1 as D (6 bases). Germline V gene lookup returns CDR1 MGHDK and CDR2 SYGVNS. V was shortened by 2 bases and J by 8 bases, with 15 bases between the two germline ends. This CDR3 is built from 14 residues. For the CDR3, the DNA is TGTGCCAGCAGTGAACCGGGACACGGACTGGGCTACACCTTC. Translating it yields CASSEPGHGLGYTF.

The chain joins TRBV11-2 to TRBJ2-3; 9 bases are shared with TRBD1. The V and J ends lost 4 bases and 3 bases, in that order; junction bases with no gene match: 5. From germline, CDR1 is SGHAT and CDR2 FQNNGV. This CDR3 region has 15 residues. Here the CDR3 DNA reads TGTGCCAGCAGCTCCACAGGGGGCTCGACAGATACGCAGTATTTT. It yields the protein CASSSTGGSTDTQYF.

The V call is TRBV7-2, the J call TRBJ2-7; 9 nucleotides align to TRBD2. Trimming at V came to 2 bases and at J to 6 bases, leaving 11 bases not matched to a gene. The CDR3 spans 16 residues. Per the germline V gene, CDR1 is SGHTA and CDR2 is FQGNSA. CDR3 loop: CASSLRTGTSWVEQYF. The CDR3 DNA is TGTGCCAGCAGCTTAAGAACCGGGACTAGCTGGGTCGAGCAGTACTTC.

This clone was detected a few times. The CDR3, as DNA: TGCGCCAGCAGCCAAGACTGGGCCAACGATATCTATGGCTACACCTTC. Translated: CASSQDWANDIYGYTF. The rearrangement uses TRBV4-1 and TRBJ1-2; no firm D call. V was cut by 0 bases and J by 4 bases, with 15 bases left in between. The CDR3 loop spans 16 amino acids. In germline, CDR1 is MGHRA, CDR2 YSYEKL.

The table lists this clone with a count of one. CDR3 DNA: TGCGCCAGCAGCTTGGAGCCCGTTACTGGAAACACCATATATTTT. It codes for CASSLEPVTGNTIYF. V usage is TRBV5-1 and J usage is TRBJ1-3; D ambiguous. The CDR3 has 15 amino acids. Trimming removed 0 bases at V and 2 bases at J, with 9 bases between. CDR1 is SGHRS and CDR2 is YFSETQ in the germline V gene.

The chain is built from TRBV30 and TRBJ2-5, with TRBD2 matching over 13 bases. V was pared by 4 bases and J by 6 bases, with 5 bases of the junction left unmatched. The CDR3 is made up of 14 amino acids. Germline V CDR1 and CDR2: GTSNPN, SVGIG (reference sequence). CDR3 bases: TGTGCCTGGACACTAGCGGGAGGGCCTCAGACCCAGTACTTC. Translation gives CAWTLAGGPQTQYF. The complete variable domain, with remaining parts taken from reference TRBV30 and TRBJ2-5, reads SQTIHQWPATLVQPVGSPLSLECTVEGTSNPNLYWYRQAAGRGLQLLFYSVGIGQISSEVPQNLSASRPQDRQFILSSKKLLLSDSGFYLCAWTLAGGPQTQYFGPGTRLLVL.

Details on this clone: At one end the junction does not follow the germline gene, possibly because of a read error. This chain links TRBV4-1 with TRBJ2-7; 9 bases match TRBD1. Germline lookup yields CDR1 MGHRA and CDR2 YSYEKL. The CDR3 is made up of 15 amino acids. The CDR3 DNA reads as TGCACCAGCAGCCCGCCGGGACAGGGTTCCTACGAGCAGTACTTC. Translated, it gives CTSSPPGQGSYEQYF.

V is TRBV7-6 and J is TRBJ2-7; TRBD2 matches 7 bases. This CDR3 spans 14 amino acids. CDR1 is SGHVS and CDR2 is FNYEAQ in the germline V gene. V shed 1 base, J shed 2 bases, and the junction held 2 bases outside the gene matches. The CDR3 loop is CASSLGTSTYEQYF. The CDR3 DNA is TGTGCCAGCAGCTTAGGGACTAGTACCTACGAGCAGTACTTC.

This chain uses TRBV18 with TRBJ1-5, with D unresolved. Looked up from germline, CDR1 is KGHSH and CDR2 is LQKENI. The CDR3 spans 16 residues. The V end lost 5 bases, the J end lost 0 bases, and 14 bases lay between the germline ends. The CDR3 nucleotides are TGTGCCAGCTCAGAGTCCCCACCCGCTAGCAATCAGCCCCAGCATTTT. Translating gives CASSESPPASNQPQHF.

V is TRBV14 and J is TRBJ2-5; perhaps TRBD1 as D (6 bases). Trimming shortened V by 4 bases and J by 2 bases, and 29 bases separated the two germline ends. CDR3 length: 20 amino acids. Germline values: CDR1 SGHDN, CDR2 FVKESK. In nucleotides, the CDR3 is TGTGCCAGCAGCCCCTACCGCAACGGACAGAAGCCTATCAAACAAGAGACCCAGTACTTC. It codes for CASSPYRNGQKPIKQETQYF.

The chain recombines TRBV19 with TRBJ2-7, with 10 bases lining up with TRBD2. This CDR3 is 17 amino acids long. V shed 3 bases and J 5 bases; nucleotides not matched to a gene: 13. Germline CDR1 reads LNHDA; CDR2 reads SQIVND (reference sequence). The CDR3 reads CASSIDGGLAGADEQYF. CDR3 nucleotide sequence: TGTGCCAGTAGTATCGACGGGGGGCTAGCGGGAGCGGACGAGCAGTACTTC.

The rearrangement joins TRBV9 to TRBJ1-3, with D perhaps matching TRBD1 (5 bases). The CDR3 extends over 15 amino acids. Germline V gene lookup returns CDR1 SGDLS and CDR2 YYNGEE. The V and J ends lost 1 base and 2 bases respectively, with 10 bases between them. The CDR3, as DNA: TGTGCCAGCAGCGTAAACTGGGGCACTGGAAACACCATATATTTT. Translation gives CASSVNWGTGNTIYF.

The rearrangement links TRBV28 to TRBJ1-2; a weak D match, TRBD1 (5 bases). Per the germline V gene, CDR1 is MDHEN and CDR2 is SYDVKM. CDR3 size: 13 residues. V was pared by 3 bases and J by 7 bases, with 12 bases between. CDR3 bases: TGTGCCAGCAGTTTGGGGCTATCTGGTGGCTACACCTTC. Amino acid sequence: CASSLGLSGGYTF.

The V call is TRBV6-1, the J call TRBJ2-5; tentatively, D is TRBD2 (5 bases). The germline gives CDR1 MNHNS, CDR2 SASEGT. This CDR3 contains 14 residues. The V end lost 4 bases, the J end lost 2 bases, and 11 bases lay between the germline ends. The CDR3 reads CASSVGAVQETQYF. The CDR3 coding sequence is TGTGCCAGCAGTGTGGGAGCAGTTCAAGAGACCCAGTACTTC.

The chain links TRBV7-9 to TRBJ2-7, with 9 bases that match TRBD2. Germline CDR1 reads SEHNR; CDR2 reads FQNEAQ (reference sequence). After removal of 4 bases from V and 6 bases from J, the junction contained 10 bases not matched to a gene. CDR3 length: 15 amino acids. Written as DNA, the CDR3 is TGTGCCAGCAGCTCCTTAGCGGGAGCAGTCTTCGAGCAGTACTTC. Translation gives CASSSLAGAVFEQYF.

The count of this clone is one. The V and J genes are TRBV11-2 and TRBJ1-1; D may be TRBD1 (6 bases). V was clipped by 6 bases and J by 10 bases, with 18 bases between them. Germline lookup yields CDR1 SGHAT and CDR2 FQNNGV. The CDR3 runs 13 residues. The CDR3 bases are TGTGCCAGCAGGGAAGCGAGCAGGGGTATAGCTTTCTTT. Translating gives CASREASRGIAFF.

The chain has TRBV7-6 and TRBJ2-3; D perhaps matches TRBD2 (6 bases). Trimming took 6 bases from V and 8 from J, leaving 15 bases between them. The CDR3 loop spans 13 amino acids. Germline lookup yields CDR1 SGHVS and CDR2 FNYEAQ. As DNA, the CDR3 is TGTGCCAGCAGTGATAGCTGGGGAGGTACGCAGTATTTT. This sequence encodes CASSDSWGGTQYF.

This clone showed up just a few times. The chain has TRBV5-4 and TRBJ2-7, with D possibly being TRBD2 (6 bases). Per germline, CDR1 SGHNT and CDR2 YYREEE (reference sequence). The CDR3 extends over 15 amino acids. The V and J ends lost 1 base and 2 bases respectively, with 13 bases between them. The CDR3 DNA reads TGTGCCAGCAGCTTGACTCGCGGGGAAGCCTACGAGCAGTACTTC. Encoded protein: CASSLTRGEAYEQYF.

The chain recombines TRBV4-1 with TRBJ2-3; 7 bases fit TRBD2. This CDR3 is 18 amino acids long. With 0 bases clipped from V and 2 bases from J, the junction kept 11 bases outside the gene matches. Germline values: CDR1 MGHRA, CDR2 YSYEKL. CDR3 amino acids: CASSQDGGEEPHTDTQYF. The CDR3 DNA reads TGCGCCAGCAGCCAAGATGGGGGGGAGGAGCCCCACACAGATACGCAGTATTTT.

The gene calls are TRBV7-2 and TRBJ2-7; 12 positions agree with TRBD2. Germline V gene lookup returns CDR1 SGHTA and CDR2 FQGNSA. V shed 5 bases, J shed 6 bases, and the junction held 5 bases outside the gene matches. This CDR3 is 14 amino acids long. DNA of the CDR3: TGTGCCAGCAGCCCATCTAGCGGGAGGGCCGAGCAGTACTTC. It specifies CASSPSSGRAEQYF.

This chain links TRBV10-3 with TRBJ2-7; 12 positions match TRBD2. The CDR3 length is 16 residues. Trimming removed 2 bases from V and 4 bases from J; junction bases left unmatched: 6. Germline CDR1 is ENHRY and CDR2 is SYGVKD. The CDR3 sequence is CAISEASGRAVYEQYF. The CDR3 bases are TGTGCCATCAGTGAGGCTAGCGGGAGGGCGGTGTACGAGCAGTACTTC.

CDR3 region: CASAFRQGRETQYF. CDR3 nucleotide sequence: TGCGCCAGCGCCTTTAGGCAGGGGCGGGAGACCCAGTACTTC. The genes are TRBV5-1 and TRBJ2-5, with a tentative D call TRBD1 (6 bases). CDR1 SGHRS and CDR2 YFSETQ come from the germline V gene. V lost 7 bases to trimming and J lost 5 bases, with 18 bases between them. CDR3 length equals 14 residues.

The rearrangement links TRBV11-2 to TRBJ1-5; D uncertain. V was trimmed by 2 bases and J by 0 bases, leaving 8 bases between them. The CDR3 length is 15 residues. Germline CDR1 SGHAT, CDR2 FQNNGV. The CDR3 is CASSLSGYSNQPQHF. In DNA, the CDR3 is TGTGCCAGCAGCTTATCGGGATATAGCAATCAGCCCCAGCATTTT.

This chain links TRBV27 with TRBJ2-7; 12 nucleotides agree with TRBD2. Germline V gives CDR1 MNHEY, CDR2 SMNVEV (reference sequence). V shed 5 bases, J shed 5 bases, and the junction held 10 bases outside the gene matches. The CDR3 has 16 amino acids. CDR3 residues: CASSPLTSGSRHEQYF. CDR3 DNA sequence: TGTGCCAGCAGTCCTCTGACTAGCGGGAGTCGCCACGAGCAGTACTTC.

V gene TRBV5-6 combines with J gene TRBJ2-3, with D possibly TRBD2 on 6 matching bases. CDR3 length: 15 amino acids. Trimming left V 3 bases short and J 0 bases short, with 11 bases between. From germline, CDR1 is SGHDT and CDR2 YYEEEE. The CDR3 reads CASSSIAASTDTQYF. CDR3 DNA: TGTGCCAGCAGCTCGATAGCGGCTAGCACAGATACGCAGTATTTT. Complete variable domain (other parts from reference TRBV5-6 and TRBJ2-3): DAGVTQSPTHLIKTRGQQVTLRCSPKSGHDTVSWYQQALGQGPQFIFQYYEEEERQRGNFPDRFSGHQFPNYSSELNVNALLLGDSALYLCASSSIAASTDTQYFGPGTRLTVL.

The chain combines TRBV5-6 with TRBJ1-4; possibly TRBD1 for D (5 bases). The V end lost 0 bases, the J end lost 8 bases, and 14 bases lay between the germline ends. Germline CDR1 SGHDT, CDR2 YYEEEE. There are 15 residues in the CDR3. CDR3 in amino acids: CASSLVGRDVEKLFF. DNA of the CDR3: TGTGCCAGCAGCTTGGTAGGCAGGGATGTAGAAAAACTGTTTTTT.

The chain recombines TRBV4-2 with TRBJ2-5; 12 nucleotides agree with TRBD2. V was clipped by 7 bases and J by 3 bases; unmatched bases: 9. This CDR3 is built from 16 residues. CDR1 and CDR2 (germline): LGHNA, YNFKEQ. The CDR3 nucleotides read TGTGCCAGCATTCCCTCTAGCGGGAGGGCTAAAGAGACCCAGTACTTC. It translates to CASIPSSGRAKETQYF.